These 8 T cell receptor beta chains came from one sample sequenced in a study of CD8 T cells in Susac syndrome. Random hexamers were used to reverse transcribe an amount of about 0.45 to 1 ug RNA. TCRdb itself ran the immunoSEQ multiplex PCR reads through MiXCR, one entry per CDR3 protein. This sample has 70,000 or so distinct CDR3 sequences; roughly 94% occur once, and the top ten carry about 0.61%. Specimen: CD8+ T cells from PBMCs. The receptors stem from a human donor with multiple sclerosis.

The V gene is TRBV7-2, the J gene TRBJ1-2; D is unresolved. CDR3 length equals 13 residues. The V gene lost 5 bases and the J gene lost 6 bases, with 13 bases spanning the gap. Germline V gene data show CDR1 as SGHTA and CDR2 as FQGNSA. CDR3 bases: TGTGCCAGCAGCCTCGGTCTTGGGGATGGCTACACCTTC. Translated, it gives CASSLGLGDGYTF.

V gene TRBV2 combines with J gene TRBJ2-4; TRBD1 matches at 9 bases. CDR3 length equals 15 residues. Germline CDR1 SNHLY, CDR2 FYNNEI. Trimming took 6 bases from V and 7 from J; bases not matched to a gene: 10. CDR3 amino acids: CASRETGTGRNIQYF. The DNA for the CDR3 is TGTGCCAGCAGGGAAACCGGGACAGGGCGGAACATTCAGTACTTC.

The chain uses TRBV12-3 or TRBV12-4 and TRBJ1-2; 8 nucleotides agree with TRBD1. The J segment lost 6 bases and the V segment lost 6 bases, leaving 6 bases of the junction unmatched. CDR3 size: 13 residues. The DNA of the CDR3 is TGTGCCAGCAGATTGGACAGGGAGGATGGCTACACCTTC. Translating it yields CASRLDREDGYTF.

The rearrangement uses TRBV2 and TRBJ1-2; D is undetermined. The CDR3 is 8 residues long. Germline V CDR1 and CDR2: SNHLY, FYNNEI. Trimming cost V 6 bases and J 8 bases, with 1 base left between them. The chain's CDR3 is CASRGYTF. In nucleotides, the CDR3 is TGTGCCAGCAGGGGCTACACCTTC. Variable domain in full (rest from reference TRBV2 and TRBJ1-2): EPEVTQTPSHQVTQMGQEVILRCVPISNHLYFYWYRQILGQKVEFLVSFYNNEISEKSEIFDDQFSVERPDGSNFTLKIRSTKLEDSAMYFCASRGYTFGSGTRLTVV.

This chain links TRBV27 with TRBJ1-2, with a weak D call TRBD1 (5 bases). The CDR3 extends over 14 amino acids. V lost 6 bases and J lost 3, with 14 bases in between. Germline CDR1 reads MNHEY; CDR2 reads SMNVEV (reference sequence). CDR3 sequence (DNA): TGTGCCAGCAGCCCGGGCGGGGCCCACTATGGCTACACCTTC. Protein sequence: CASSPGGAHYGYTF.

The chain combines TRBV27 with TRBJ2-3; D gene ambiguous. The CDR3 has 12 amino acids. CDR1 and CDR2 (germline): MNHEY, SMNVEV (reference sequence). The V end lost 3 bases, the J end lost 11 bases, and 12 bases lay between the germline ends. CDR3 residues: CASSLGSWEQYF. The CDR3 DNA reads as TGTGCCAGCAGTTTGGGGTCTTGGGAGCAGTATTTT.

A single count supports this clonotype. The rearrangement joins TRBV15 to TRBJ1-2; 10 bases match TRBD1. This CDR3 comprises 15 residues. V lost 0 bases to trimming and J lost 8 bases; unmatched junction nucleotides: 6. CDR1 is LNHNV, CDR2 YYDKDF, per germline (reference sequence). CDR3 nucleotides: TGTGCCACCAGCAGAGATAGAGGGACAGGGGAAGGCTACACCTTC. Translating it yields CATSRDRGTGEGYTF.

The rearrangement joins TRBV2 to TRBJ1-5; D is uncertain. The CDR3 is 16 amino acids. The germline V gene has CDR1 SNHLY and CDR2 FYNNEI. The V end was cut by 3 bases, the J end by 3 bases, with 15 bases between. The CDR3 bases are TGTGCCAGCAGTGAGGGTCGGGGAACTTCCAATCAGCCCCAGCATTTT. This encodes CASSEGRGTSNQPQHF.